The clone carrying this TCR beta chain was picked up many times. Its antigen is still unknown. This specimen comes from a study of CD8+CD57+ T cells in acquired aplastic anemia. About the study: An average of 3.2 ug of DNA was obtained from sorted CD4+ and CD8+ cells.

Patients selected for sequencing had displayed CD8+CD57+ cell expansion by flow cytometry. Sampling of blood occurred while the patients had still received no therapy. Genomic DNA templated the TCR beta VDJ and CDR3 profiling. TCRdb re-called the reads with MiXCR, one entry per CDR3 protein. The sample includes approximately 180,000 distinct CDR3 sequences, around 48% of them seen just once. General observations from the study: The CD8+ Simpson's diversity of patients and controls was not significantly different. Patients and controls turned out to have roughly 30 CD8+ CDR3 sequences in common.

CDR3 length: 14 amino acids. The germline CDR1 and CDR2 sequences are SQVTM and ANQGSEA. V trimming: 7 bases; J trimming: 1 base; junction bases outside the gene matches: 5. This receptor was taken from a human donor with aplastic anemia. This sequence joins TRBV29-1 and TRBJ2-2; 8 nucleotides line up with TRBD1. Material: sorted CD4+, CD8+, or CD8+CD57+ T cells (not recorded which) from PBMCs. The CDR3 loop is CSALGQVNTGELFF. Here the CDR3 DNA reads TGCAGCGCCCTGGGACAGGTGAACACCGGGGAGCTGTTTTTT.